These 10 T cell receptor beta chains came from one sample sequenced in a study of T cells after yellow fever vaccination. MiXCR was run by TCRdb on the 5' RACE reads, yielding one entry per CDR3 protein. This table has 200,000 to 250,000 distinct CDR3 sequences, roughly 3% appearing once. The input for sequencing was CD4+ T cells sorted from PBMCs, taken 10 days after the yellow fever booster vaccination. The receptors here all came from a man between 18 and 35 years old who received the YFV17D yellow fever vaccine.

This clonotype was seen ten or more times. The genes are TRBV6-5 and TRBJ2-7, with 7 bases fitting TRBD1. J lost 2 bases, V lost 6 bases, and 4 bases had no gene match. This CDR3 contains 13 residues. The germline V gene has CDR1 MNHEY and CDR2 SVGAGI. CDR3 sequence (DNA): TGTGCCAGCAGAGAGACAGGGACCTACGAGCAGTACTTC. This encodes CASRETGTYEQYF.

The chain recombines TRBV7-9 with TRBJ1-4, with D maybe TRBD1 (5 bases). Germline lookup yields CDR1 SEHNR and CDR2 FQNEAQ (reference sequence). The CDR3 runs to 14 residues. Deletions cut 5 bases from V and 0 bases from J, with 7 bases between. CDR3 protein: CASSRQSTNEKLFF. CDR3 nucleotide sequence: TGTGCCAGCAGCAGACAGTCAACTAATGAAAAACTGTTTTTT.

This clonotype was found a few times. CDR3 nucleotides: TGTGCCAGCAGCCCCAGCCCGGGAAATTCACCCCTCCACTTT. It is translated as CASSPSPGNSPLHF. J is TRBJ1-6 and V is TRBV7-2, with D unresolved. The germline V and J ends were trimmed by 5 bases and 7 bases, with 12 bases remaining between them. Per the germline V gene, CDR1 is SGHTA and CDR2 is FQGNSA. The CDR3 runs 14 residues. Filled out from reference TRBV7-2 and TRBJ1-6, the complete variable domain reads GAGVSQSPSNKVTEKGKDVELRCDPISGHTALYWYRQSLGQGLEFLIYFQGNSAPDKSGLPSDRFSAERTGGSVSTLTIQRTQQEDSAVYLCASSPSPGNSPLHFGNGTRLTVT.

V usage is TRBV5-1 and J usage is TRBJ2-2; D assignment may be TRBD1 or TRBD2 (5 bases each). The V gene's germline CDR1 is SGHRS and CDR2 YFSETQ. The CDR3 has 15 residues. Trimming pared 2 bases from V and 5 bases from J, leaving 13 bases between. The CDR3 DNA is TGCGCCAGCAGCTTAGGTGCAGGGACGACCGGGGAGCTGTTTTTT. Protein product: CASSLGAGTTGELFF.

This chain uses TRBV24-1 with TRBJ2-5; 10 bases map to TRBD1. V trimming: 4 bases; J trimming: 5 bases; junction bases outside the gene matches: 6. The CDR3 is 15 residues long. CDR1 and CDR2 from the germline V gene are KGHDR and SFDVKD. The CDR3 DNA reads TGTGCCACCAGTGACACCGGGACAGGGGAGGAGACCCAGTACTTC. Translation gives CATSDTGTGEETQYF.

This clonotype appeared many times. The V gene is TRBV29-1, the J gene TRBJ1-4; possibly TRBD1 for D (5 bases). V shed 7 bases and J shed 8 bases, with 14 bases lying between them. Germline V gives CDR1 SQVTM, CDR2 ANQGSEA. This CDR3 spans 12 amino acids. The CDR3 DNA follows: TGCAGCGGGGGACTTACCATAGAAAAACTGTTTTTT. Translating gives CSGGLTIEKLFF.

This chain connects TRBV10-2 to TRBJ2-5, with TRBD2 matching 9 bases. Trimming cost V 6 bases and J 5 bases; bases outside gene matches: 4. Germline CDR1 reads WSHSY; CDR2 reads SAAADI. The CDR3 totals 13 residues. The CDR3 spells CASRAGGHETQYF. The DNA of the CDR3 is TGCGCCAGCAGGGCGGGGGGGCACGAGACCCAGTACTTC.

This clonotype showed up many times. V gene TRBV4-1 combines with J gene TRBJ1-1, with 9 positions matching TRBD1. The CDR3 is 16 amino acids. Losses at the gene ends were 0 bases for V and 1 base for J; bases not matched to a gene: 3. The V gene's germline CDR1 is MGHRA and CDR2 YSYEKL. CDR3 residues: CASSQDGTGPNTEAFF. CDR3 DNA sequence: TGCGCCAGCAGCCAAGATGGGACAGGGCCGAACACTGAAGCTTTCTTT.

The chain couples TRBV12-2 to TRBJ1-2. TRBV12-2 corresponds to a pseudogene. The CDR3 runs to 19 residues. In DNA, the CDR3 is TGTGCAAGTCGCCTTTCGAGGCCGACTTTCCCTTCCACTAACTATGGCTACACCTTC. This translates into CASRLSRPTFPSTNYGYTF.

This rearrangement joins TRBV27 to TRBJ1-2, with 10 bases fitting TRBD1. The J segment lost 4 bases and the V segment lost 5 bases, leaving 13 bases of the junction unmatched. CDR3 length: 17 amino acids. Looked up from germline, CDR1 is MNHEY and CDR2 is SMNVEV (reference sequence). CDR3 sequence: CASSPQWGQGSSYGYTF. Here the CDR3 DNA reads TGTGCCAGCAGTCCCCAGTGGGGACAGGGGTCCAGCTATGGCTACACCTTC.